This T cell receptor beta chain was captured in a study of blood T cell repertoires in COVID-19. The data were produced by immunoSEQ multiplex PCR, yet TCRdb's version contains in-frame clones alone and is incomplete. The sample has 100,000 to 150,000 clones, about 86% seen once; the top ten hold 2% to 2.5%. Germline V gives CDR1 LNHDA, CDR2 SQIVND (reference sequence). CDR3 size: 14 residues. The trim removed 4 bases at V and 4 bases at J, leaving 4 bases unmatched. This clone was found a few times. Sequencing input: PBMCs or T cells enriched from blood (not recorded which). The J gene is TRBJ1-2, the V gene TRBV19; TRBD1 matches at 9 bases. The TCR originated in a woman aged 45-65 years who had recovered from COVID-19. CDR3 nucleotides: TGTGCCAGTAGTACCGAGACAGGGGGCTATGGCTACACCTTC. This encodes CASSTETGGYGYTF. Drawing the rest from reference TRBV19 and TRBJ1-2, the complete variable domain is DGGITQSPKYLFRKEGQNVTLSCEQNLNHDAMYWYRQDPGQGLRLIYYSQIVNDFQKGDIAEGYSVSREKKESFPLTVTSAQKNPTAFYLCASSTETGGYGYTFGSGTRLTVV.